This passage covers 21 T cell receptor beta chains from one sample sequenced in a study of tumor and adjacent non-tumor tissue in lung cancer. Three rounds of nested PCR, following a modified ARM-PCR protocol, produced the TCRbeta library. A single record per CDR3 protein comes from TCRdb applying MiXCR to the multiplex PCR reads. The sample yields approximately 100,000 distinct CDR3 sequences, 60% to 65% seen once. The template was RNA from unsorted bulk tissue. This non-tumor lung sample came from over 3 cm beyond the tumor edge. Input material: distant non-tumor lung tissue. These receptors came from a man in his 60s with non-small cell lung cancer.

In its sample, this clonotype was seen a few times. The rearrangement links TRBV5-1 to TRBJ1-1; D perhaps matches TRBD1 (6 bases). CDR1 is SGHRS and CDR2 is YFSETQ in the germline V gene. V lost 4 bases and J lost 3, with 19 bases in between. The CDR3 extends over 16 amino acids. The CDR3 region is CASSQKVGGAYTEAFF. The CDR3 DNA reads TGCGCCAGCAGCCAAAAAGTAGGGGGGGCGTACACTGAAGCTTTCTTT.

Notes on this clonotype: Since a much larger clone is just one base distant, this may be a read error. The rearrangement joins TRBV12-3 or TRBV12-4 to TRBJ2-1; a possible D gene is TRBD2 (6 bases). The CDR3 consists of 11 residues. DNA for the CDR3: TGTGTCAGCAGGAGGGACAATGAGCAGTTCTTC. Amino acids: CVSRRDNEQFF.

Details on this clonotype: Sequence at one end of the junction differs from germline and may be a read error. The genes are TRBV11-1 and TRBJ2-2; TRBD2 might be the D (6 bases). Germline values: CDR1 SGHAT, CDR2 FQDESV (reference sequence). The CDR3 is made up of 16 amino acids. CDR3 sequence (DNA): TGTGCCAGCAGCTTAGGGAGGGGCCTAAATACGGGGGAGCCGTTTTTT. Protein sequence: CASSLGRGLNTGEPFF.

This clonotype showed up just a few times. This chain joins TRBV28 and TRBJ2-1; 8 bases agree with TRBD2. CDR3 length: 14 residues. V trimming: 6 bases; J trimming: 6 bases; junction bases outside the gene matches: 7. Germline CDR1 and CDR2: MDHEN and SYDVKM. CDR3 DNA: TGTGCCAGCAGCACGGGACTAGTCGGCAATGAGCAGTTCTTC. Protein sequence: CASSTGLVGNEQFF.

To note about this clonotype: A much more abundant neighbour one base away suggests this may be a read error. The rearrangement joins TRBV20-1 to TRBJ1-5, with D tentatively TRBD1 (5 bases). CDR3 length equals 12 residues. Trimming took 7 bases from V and 1 from J, leaving 8 bases between them. Germline assignment: CDR1 DFQATT and CDR2 SNEGSKA (reference sequence). The CDR3 bases are TGCAGTGTTCAGGGCAGCAATCAGCCCCAGCATTTT. This gives the protein CSVQGSNQPQHF.

To note about this clonotype: This may come from a read error, since a much larger clone is one base off. The rearrangement links TRBV5-5 to TRBJ2-2, with TRBD1 as a possible D gene (5 bases). The CDR3 spans 13 residues. The germline V gene encodes CDR1 SGHKS and CDR2 YYEKEE (reference sequence). In DNA, the CDR3 is TGTGTCAGCAGACGACAGTTCACCGGGGAGCTGTTTTTT. Its translation is CVSRRQFTGELFF.

About this clonotype: A much larger clonotype is one base distant, so this may be a read error. The V call is TRBV12-3 or TRBV12-4, the J call TRBJ1-2; D gene uncertain. This CDR3 spans 15 amino acids. The CDR3 nucleotides are TGTGCCAACAGTTCAACTAGGACCGGGATCTATGGCTACACCTTC. Protein: CANSSTRTGIYGYTF.

By sample share, this clonotype is medium-sized. J is TRBJ2-1 and V is TRBV12-3 or TRBV12-4; 15 nucleotides align to TRBD2. Germline trimming cut 8 bases from V and 4 bases from J; bases unmatched to any gene: 6. The CDR3 is made up of 16 amino acids. In nucleotides, the CDR3 is TGTGCCAGCGGACTAGCGGGGGGGCGGCGATACAATGAGCAGTTCTTC. It is translated as CASGLAGGRRYNEQFF.

Ten or more counts support this clonotype. The chain recombines TRBV4-2 with TRBJ2-2, with unresolved D. V dropped 0 bases and J dropped 8 bases, with 10 bases sitting between them. This CDR3 spans 14 amino acids. In germline, CDR1 is LGHNA, CDR2 YNFKEQ. The CDR3 loop reads CASSQDSSSGELFF. CDR3 nucleotide sequence: TGTGCCAGCAGCCAAGATAGCAGTTCTGGGGAGCTGTTTTTT.

This clonotype was recorded a few times. A read error may produce the germline difference seen at one junction end. This rearrangement joins TRBV12-3 or TRBV12-4 to TRBJ2-1; D is ambiguous. The CDR3 has 13 residues. The CDR3 region has the DNA TGTGCCGGCAGCTTCGGACCGGCTAATGAGCAGTTCTTC. Translation gives CAGSFGPANEQFF.

This clonotype was detected once. The V gene is TRBV7-9, the J gene TRBJ2-1, with 10 positions matching TRBD2. This CDR3 comprises 17 residues. After removal of 4 bases from V and 2 bases from J, the junction contained 8 bases not matched to a gene. Germline loops: CDR1 SEHNR, CDR2 FQNEAQ (reference sequence). CDR3 nucleotide sequence: TGTGCCAGCAGCTCACCCGGACTAGCGGAGCCCTACAATGAGCAGTTCTTC. This gives the protein CASSSPGLAEPYNEQFF.

About this clonotype: One junction end disagrees with the germline gene, perhaps due to a read error. The chain is built from TRBV6-5 and TRBJ1-2; possibly TRBD1 for D (6 bases). The CDR3 consists of 14 residues. The germline gives CDR1 MNHEY, CDR2 SVGAGI. CDR3 region: CASSLGQWSVGYTF. The CDR3 DNA follows: TGTGCCAGCAGTTTAGGACAGTGGTCGGTTGGCTATACCTTC.

On this clonotype itself: A much larger clone lies one base from this, so it may be a read error. The genes are TRBV5-1 and TRBJ1-6; D is unresolved. CDR1 and CDR2 from the germline V gene are SGHRS and YFSETQ. The CDR3 loop spans 13 amino acids. The CDR3 DNA follows: TGCGCCAGCAGCTTGGACGTCAATTCACCCATCCACTTT. This encodes CASSLDVNSPIHF.

This clonotype was detected ten times or more. The rearrangement joins TRBV6-2 or TRBV6-3 to TRBJ1-5; D is ambiguous. CDR3 length: 13 amino acids. V was clipped by 4 bases and J by 7 bases, with 11 bases between them. Germline V lookup: CDR1 MNHEY, CDR2 SVGEGT. The CDR3, as DNA: TGTGCCAGCAGTTTCTCTCAACGACAGCCCCAGCATTTT. The encoded protein is CASSFSQRQPQHF.

About this clonotype: At one end the junction does not follow the germline gene, possibly because of a read error. The chain combines TRBV5-4 with TRBJ2-7; a weak D match, TRBD1 (6 bases). The germline V gene encodes CDR1 SGHNT and CDR2 YYREEE (reference sequence). The CDR3 contains 13 residues. The CDR3 DNA is TGTGTCAGCAGCCCCTGGGGACACTACAAGCAGTACTTC. Protein product: CVSSPWGHYKQYF. The full variable domain, its missing parts supplied by reference TRBV5-4 and TRBJ2-7, is ETGVTQSPTHLIKTRGQQVTLRCSSQSGHNTVSWYQQALGQGPQFIFQYYREEENGRGNFPPRFSGLQFPNYSSELNVNALELDDSALYLCVSSPWGHYKQYFGPGTRLTVT.

Details on this clonotype: This may be a read error, as it is one base from a much larger clone. This chain connects TRBV5-1 to TRBJ2-3; 9 nucleotides align to TRBD2. Germline V gene lookup returns CDR1 SGHRS and CDR2 YFSETQ. The CDR3 covers 17 residues. J was trimmed by 1 base and V by 3 bases; bases with no gene match: 9. The CDR3 region is CASSSGTSSAGTDTQYF. CDR3 nucleotides: TGCGCCAGCAGCTCGGGGACTAGCAGTGCAGGCACAGATACGCAGTATTTT. Drawing the rest from reference TRBV5-1 and TRBJ2-3, the complete variable domain is KAGVTQTPRYLIKTRGQQVTLSCSPISGHRSVSWYQQTPGQGLQFLFEYFSETQRNKGNFPGRFSGRQFSNSRSEMNVSTLELGDSALYLCASSSGTSSAGTDTQYFGPGTRLTVL.

As regards this clonotype: The CDR3 ends on some other residue instead of the conserved phenylalanine or tryptophan, so this is likely a read error. This sequence joins TRBV5-1 and TRBJ1-1, with D uncertain. Trimming removed 2 bases from V and 4 bases from J, with 12 bases in between. This CDR3 region has 14 residues. Germline CDR1 SGHRS, CDR2 YFSETQ. This CDR3 reads CASSFDQGGTEAFI. The CDR3 bases are TGCGCCAGCAGCTTCGACCAAGGCGGCACTGAAGCTTTCATT.

There are many counts of this clonotype. This chain links TRBV5-4 with TRBJ1-5; D is unclear. CDR3 size: 13 residues. CDR1 is SGHNT, CDR2 YYREEE, per germline (reference sequence). Trimming took 4 bases from V and 2 from J, leaving 7 bases between them. CDR3 sequence reads: CASSAEGNQPQHF. CDR3 bases: TGTGCCAGCAGCGCAGAGGGCAATCAGCCCCAGCATTTT. The variable domain in full, with the rest retrieved from reference TRBV5-4 and TRBJ1-5, is ETGVTQSPTHLIKTRGQQVTLRCSSQSGHNTVSWYQQALGQGPQFIFQYYREEENGRGNFPPRFSGLQFPNYSSELNVNALELDDSALYLCASSAEGNQPQHFGDGTRLSIL.

About this clonotype itself: A much larger clone lies one base from this, so it may be a read error. This chain connects TRBV4-2 to TRBJ2-4; D perhaps matches TRBD2 (6 bases). This CDR3 contains 17 residues. Germline V CDR1 and CDR2: LGHNA, YNFKEQ. CDR3 residues: CANSQEGGQSFKNVQYF. In DNA, the CDR3 is TGTGCCAACAGCCAAGAGGGAGGACAAAGTTTCAAAAACGTTCAGTACTTC.

Turning to this clonotype: It is likely a read error, because the conserved phenylalanine at the end of the CDR3 is missing. The chain uses TRBV29-1 and TRBJ2-3, with D perhaps TRBD2 (7 bases). Germline assignment: CDR1 SQVTM and CDR2 ANQGSEA. The CDR3 runs 12 residues. The CDR3: CSGGGGADTQYS. In nucleotides, the CDR3 is TGCAGTGGCGGGGGCGGAGCAGATACGCAGTATTCT.

There are many counts of this clonotype. The V gene is TRBV11-3, the J gene TRBJ2-5; either TRBD1 or TRBD2 may fit D (6 bases each). CDR3 length: 16 residues. The V end lost 7 bases, the J end lost 2 bases, and 20 bases lay between the germline ends. The germline gives CDR1 SGHNT, CDR2 YENEEA. CDR3 sequence: CASTGGGGPRQETQYF. CDR3 in DNA: TGTGCCAGCACTGGAGGAGGGGGGCCGAGGCAAGAGACCCAGTACTTC.